This T cell receptor beta chain was recorded in a study of CXCR3-negative and CXCR3-positive naive CD8 T cells. On this clonotype: As yet, its antigen is unknown.

The CDR3 runs to 12 residues. Germline values: CDR1 SGHAT, CDR2 FQNNGV. UMI-labeled 5' RACE yielded the TRB cDNA libraries. Using the 5' RACE reads, TCRdb records one entry per CDR3 protein without DNA. This sample's table reports 120,000 to 150,000 distinct CDR3 sequences. Those CD8+ T cells considered naive were CD45RO-CCR7+CD27+CD95-. Whole-study findings and limits: More hydrophobic TRB CDR3s were found in CXCR3-positive naive cells than in CXCR3-negative naive cells. Within a donor, both naive subsets shared TRBV-TRBJ usage, unlike memory cells. Partly lower CXCR3 expression followed cryopreservation, and most assays relied on fresh PBMCs. Diversity ran similarly high across both naive subsets but far lower in memory CD8+ cells.

The chain uses TRBV11-2 and TRBJ2-1. The sequencing input was naive CXCR3+ CD8+ T cells from blood. Subset: CD45RO-CCR7+CD27+CD95- naive CD8+ T cells expressing CXCR3 (TNR3+). The sequence derives from a human donor in good health. Some clones in this sample may be carry-over from other donors' samples. This CDR3 reads CASSYGYNEQFF.